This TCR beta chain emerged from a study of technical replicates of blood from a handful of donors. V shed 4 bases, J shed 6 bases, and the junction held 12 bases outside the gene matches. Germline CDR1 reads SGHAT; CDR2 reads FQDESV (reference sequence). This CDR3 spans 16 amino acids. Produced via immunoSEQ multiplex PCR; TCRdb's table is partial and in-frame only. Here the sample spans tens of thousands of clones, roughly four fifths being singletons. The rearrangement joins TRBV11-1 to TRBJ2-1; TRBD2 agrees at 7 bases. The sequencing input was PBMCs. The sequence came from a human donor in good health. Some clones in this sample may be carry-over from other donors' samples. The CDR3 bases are TGTGCCAGCAGCTCATATAGCGGGCCGGCCCCCAATGAGCAGTTCTTC. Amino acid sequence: CASSSYSGPAPNEQFF.